This record covers a single T cell receptor beta chain. Its specificity is unknown. Per sorted-subset replicate PCR, input was 150 to 250 ng DNA, representing about 32,000 T cell genomes. TCRdb's table, derived via immunoSEQ multiplex PCR, lists solely in-frame clones and lacks some. The sample contains 2 million to 2.5 million clones, about 90% of which appear only once. This sample is part of a study of shared clonotypes between healthy human individuals. Study at large: CD4 naive and memory got three plates each, CD8 naive two, CD8 memory one.

The CDR3 is 17 amino acids. CDR1 and CDR2 (germline): SGHAT, FQNNGV. The ends lost 5 bases at V and 7 bases at J; junction bases unmatched: 11. Study-wide results and caveats: How much donors shared clonotypes was expected to be affected by sequencing depth.

The receptor comes from a man between 18 and 29 years old in good health. Some clones in this sample may be carry-over from other donors' samples. The chain recombines TRBV11-2 with TRBJ2-2; 12 bases align to TRBD2. Material for sequencing was naive CD4+ T cells from PBMCs. Subset indicated: CD45RA+ positively selected. The CDR3 DNA follows: TGTGCCAGCAGCCTCATAGCACTAGCGGGAGGAGGCGGGGAGCTGTTTTTT. Its translation: CASSLIALAGGGGELFF.